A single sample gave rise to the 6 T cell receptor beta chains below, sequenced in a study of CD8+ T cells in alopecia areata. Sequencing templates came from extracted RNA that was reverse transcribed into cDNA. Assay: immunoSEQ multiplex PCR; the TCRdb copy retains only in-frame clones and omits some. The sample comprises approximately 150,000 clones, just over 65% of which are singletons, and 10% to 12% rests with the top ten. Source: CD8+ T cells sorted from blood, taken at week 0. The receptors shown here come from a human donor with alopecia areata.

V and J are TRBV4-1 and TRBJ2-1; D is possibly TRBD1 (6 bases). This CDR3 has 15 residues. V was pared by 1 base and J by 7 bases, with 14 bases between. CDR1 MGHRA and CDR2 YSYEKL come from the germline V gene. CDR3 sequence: CASSQGRGSGNEQFF. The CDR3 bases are TGCGCCAGCAGCCAAGGCAGGGGAAGTGGGAATGAGCAGTTCTTC.

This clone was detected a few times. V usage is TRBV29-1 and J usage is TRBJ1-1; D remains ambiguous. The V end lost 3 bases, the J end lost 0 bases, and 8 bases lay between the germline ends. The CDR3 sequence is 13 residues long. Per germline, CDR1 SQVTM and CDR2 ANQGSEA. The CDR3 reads CSVEHSMNTEAFF. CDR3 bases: TGCAGCGTTGAGCACAGCATGAACACTGAAGCTTTCTTT.

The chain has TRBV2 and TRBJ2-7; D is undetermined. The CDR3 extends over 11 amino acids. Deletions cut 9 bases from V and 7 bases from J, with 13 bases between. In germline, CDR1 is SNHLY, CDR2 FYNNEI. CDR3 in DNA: TGTGCCAGTATCGCTGCCGGGGAGCAGTACTTC. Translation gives CASIAAGEQYF. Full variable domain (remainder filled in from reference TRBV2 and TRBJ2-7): EPEVTQTPSHQVTQMGQEVILRCVPISNHLYFYWYRQILGQKVEFLVSFYNNEISEKSEIFDDQFSVERPDGSNFTLKIRSTKLEDSAMYFCASIAAGEQYFGPGTRLTVT.

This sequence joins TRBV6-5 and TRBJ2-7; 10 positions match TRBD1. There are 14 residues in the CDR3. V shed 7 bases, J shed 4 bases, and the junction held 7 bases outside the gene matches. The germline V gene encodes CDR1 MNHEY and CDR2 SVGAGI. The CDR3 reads CASTTRTGGYEQYF. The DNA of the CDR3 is TGTGCCAGCACAACTCGGACAGGGGGTTACGAGCAGTACTTC.

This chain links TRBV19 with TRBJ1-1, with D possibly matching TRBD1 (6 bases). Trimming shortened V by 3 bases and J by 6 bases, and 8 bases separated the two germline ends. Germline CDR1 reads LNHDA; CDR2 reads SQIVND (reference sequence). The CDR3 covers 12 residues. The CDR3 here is CASSIHRAEAFF. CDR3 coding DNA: TGTGCCAGTAGTATCCACAGGGCTGAAGCTTTCTTT.

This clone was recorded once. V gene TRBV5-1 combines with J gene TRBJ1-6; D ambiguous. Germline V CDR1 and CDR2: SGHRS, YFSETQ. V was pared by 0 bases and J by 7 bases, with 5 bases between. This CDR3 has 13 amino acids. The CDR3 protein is CASSLGQNSPLHF. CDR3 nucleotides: TGCGCCAGCAGCTTGGGGCAGAATTCACCCCTCCACTTT.